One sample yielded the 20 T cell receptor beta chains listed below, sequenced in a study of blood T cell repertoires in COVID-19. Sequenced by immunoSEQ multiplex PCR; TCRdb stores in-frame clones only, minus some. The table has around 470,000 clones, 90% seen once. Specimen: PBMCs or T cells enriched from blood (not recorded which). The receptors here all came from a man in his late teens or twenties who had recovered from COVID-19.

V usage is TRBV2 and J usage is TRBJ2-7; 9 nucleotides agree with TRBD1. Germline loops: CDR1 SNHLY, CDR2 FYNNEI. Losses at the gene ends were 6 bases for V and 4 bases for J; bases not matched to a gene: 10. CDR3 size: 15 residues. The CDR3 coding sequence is TGTGCCAGCAGGAACTCCGGGACAGGGCCGTACGAGCAGTACTTC. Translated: CASRNSGTGPYEQYF.

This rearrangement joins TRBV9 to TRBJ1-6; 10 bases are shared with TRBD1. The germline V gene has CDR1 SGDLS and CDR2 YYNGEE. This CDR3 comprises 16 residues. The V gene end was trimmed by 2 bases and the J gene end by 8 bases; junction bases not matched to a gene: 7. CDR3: CASSVRDRGVDSPLHF. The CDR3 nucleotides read TGTGCCAGCAGCGTTAGGGACAGGGGAGTCGATTCACCCCTCCACTTT.

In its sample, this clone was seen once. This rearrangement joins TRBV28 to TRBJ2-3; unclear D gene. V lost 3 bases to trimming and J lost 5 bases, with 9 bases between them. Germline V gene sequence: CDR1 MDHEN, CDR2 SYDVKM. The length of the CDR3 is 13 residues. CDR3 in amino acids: CASSFGGQDTQYF. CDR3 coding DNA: TGTGCCAGCAGTTTTGGCGGCCAAGATACGCAGTATTTT.

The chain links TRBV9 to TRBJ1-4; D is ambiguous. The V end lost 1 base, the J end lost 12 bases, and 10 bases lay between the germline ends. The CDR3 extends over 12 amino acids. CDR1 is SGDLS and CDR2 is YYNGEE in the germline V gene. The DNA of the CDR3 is TGTGCCAGCAGCGTAATAGCGGGAGAACTGTTTTTT. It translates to CASSVIAGELFF.

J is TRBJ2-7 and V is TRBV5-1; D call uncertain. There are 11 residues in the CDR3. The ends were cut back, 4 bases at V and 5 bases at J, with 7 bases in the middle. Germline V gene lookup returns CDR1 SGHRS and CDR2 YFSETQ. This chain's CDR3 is CASSRSDEQYF. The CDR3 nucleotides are TGCGCCAGCAGCCGGTCGGACGAGCAGTACTTC.

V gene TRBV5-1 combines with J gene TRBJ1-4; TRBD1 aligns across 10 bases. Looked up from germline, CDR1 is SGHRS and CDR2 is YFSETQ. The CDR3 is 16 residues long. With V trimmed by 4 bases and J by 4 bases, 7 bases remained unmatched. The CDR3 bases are TGCGCCAGCAGCCCCGGACAGGGGGTCCTTAATGAAAAACTGTTTTTT. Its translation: CASSPGQGVLNEKLFF.

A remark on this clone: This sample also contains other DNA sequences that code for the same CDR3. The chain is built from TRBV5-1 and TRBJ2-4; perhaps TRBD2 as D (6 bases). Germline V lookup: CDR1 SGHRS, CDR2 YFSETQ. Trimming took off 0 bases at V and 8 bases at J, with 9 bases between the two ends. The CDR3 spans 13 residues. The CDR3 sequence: CASSLAGEDIQYF. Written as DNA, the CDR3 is TGCGCCAGCAGCTTGGCTGGGGAGGACATTCAGTACTTC.

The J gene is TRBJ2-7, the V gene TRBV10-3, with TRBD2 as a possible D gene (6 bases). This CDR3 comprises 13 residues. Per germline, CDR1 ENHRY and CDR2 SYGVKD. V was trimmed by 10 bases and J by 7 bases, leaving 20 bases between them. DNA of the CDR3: TGTGCCAGCTCAACCGGGGGAGTCCGGGAGCAGTACTTC. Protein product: CASSTGGVREQYF.

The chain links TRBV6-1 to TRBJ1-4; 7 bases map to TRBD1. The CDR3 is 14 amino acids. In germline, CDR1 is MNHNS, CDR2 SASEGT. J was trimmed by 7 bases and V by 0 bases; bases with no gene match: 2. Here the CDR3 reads CASSEAGGGEKLFF. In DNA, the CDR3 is TGTGCCAGCAGTGAAGCAGGGGGCGGTGAAAAACTGTTTTTT.

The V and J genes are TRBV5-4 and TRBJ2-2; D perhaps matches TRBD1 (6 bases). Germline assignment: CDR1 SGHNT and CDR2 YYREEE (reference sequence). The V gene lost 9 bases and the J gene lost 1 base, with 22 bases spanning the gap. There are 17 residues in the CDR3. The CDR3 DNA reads TGTGCCATAGTACTGACAGGCCCACCCTGGAACACCGGGGAGCTGTTTTTT. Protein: CAIVLTGPPWNTGELFF.

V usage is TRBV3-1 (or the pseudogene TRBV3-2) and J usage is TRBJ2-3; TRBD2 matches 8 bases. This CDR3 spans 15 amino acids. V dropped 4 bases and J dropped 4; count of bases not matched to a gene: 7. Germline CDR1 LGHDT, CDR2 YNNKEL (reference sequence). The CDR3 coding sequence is TGTGCCAGCAGCCCCGGGGGGGTTGGGGCAGATACGCAGTATTTT. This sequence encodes CASSPGGVGADTQYF.

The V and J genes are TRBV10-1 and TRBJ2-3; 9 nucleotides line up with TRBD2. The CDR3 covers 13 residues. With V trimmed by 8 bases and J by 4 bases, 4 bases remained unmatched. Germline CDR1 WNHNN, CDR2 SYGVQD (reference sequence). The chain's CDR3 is CASARTSADTQYF. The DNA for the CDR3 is TGCGCCAGCGCTAGGACTAGCGCAGATACGCAGTATTTT.

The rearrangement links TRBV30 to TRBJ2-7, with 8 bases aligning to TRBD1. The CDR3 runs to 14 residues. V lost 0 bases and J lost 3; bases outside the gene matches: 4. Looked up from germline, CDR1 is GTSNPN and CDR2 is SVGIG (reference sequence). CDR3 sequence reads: CAWSVRQGSYEQYF. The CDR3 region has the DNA TGTGCCTGGAGTGTACGACAGGGGAGCTACGAGCAGTACTTC.

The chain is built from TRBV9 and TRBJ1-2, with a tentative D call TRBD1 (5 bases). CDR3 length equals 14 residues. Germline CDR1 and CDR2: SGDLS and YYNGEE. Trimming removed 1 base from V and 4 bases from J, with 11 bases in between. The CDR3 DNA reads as TGTGCCAGCAGCGTAACGACAGTACGCTATGGCTACACCTTC. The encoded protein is CASSVTTVRYGYTF. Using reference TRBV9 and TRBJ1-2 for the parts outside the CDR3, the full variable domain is DSGVTQTPKHLITATGQRVTLRCSPRSGDLSVYWYQQSLDQGLQFLIQYYNGEERAKGNILERFSAQQFPDLHSELNLSSLELGDSALYFCASSVTTVRYGYTFGSGTRLTVV.

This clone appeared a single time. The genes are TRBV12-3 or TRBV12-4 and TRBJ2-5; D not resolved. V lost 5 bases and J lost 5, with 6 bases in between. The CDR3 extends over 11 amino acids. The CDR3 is CASSLRETQYF. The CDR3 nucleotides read TGTGCCAGCAGTCTACGGGAGACCCAGTACTTC.

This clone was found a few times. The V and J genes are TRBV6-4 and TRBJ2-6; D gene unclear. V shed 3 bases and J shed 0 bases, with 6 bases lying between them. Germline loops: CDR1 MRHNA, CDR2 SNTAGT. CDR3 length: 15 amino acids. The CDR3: CASSEEVSGANVLTF. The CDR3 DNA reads TGTGCCAGCAGTGAAGAGGTCTCTGGGGCCAACGTCCTGACTTTC.

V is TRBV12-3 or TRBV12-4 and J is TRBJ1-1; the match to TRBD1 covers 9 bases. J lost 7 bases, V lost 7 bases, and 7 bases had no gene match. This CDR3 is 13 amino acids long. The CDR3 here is CASNSGTGFEAFF. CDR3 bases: TGTGCCAGCAATTCCGGGACAGGGTTTGAAGCTTTCTTT.

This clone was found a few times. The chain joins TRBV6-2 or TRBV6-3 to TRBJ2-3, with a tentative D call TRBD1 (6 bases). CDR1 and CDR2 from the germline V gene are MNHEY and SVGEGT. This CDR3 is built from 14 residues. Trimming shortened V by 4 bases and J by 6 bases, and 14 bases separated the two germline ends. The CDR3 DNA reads TGTGCCAGCAGTTTACAGGGCCTCGAGGATACGCAGTATTTT. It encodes CASSLQGLEDTQYF.

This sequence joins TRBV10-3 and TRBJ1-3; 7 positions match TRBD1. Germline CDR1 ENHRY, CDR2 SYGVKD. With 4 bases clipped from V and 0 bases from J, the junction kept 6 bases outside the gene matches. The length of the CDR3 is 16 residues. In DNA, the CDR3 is TGTGCCATCAGTGGATCCAGGGGGAACTCTGGAAACACCATATATTTT. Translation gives CAISGSRGNSGNTIYF.

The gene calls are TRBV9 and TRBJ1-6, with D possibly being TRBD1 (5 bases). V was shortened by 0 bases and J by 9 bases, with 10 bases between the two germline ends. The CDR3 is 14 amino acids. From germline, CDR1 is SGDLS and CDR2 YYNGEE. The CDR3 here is CASSVGGERSPLHF. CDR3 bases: TGTGCCAGCAGCGTAGGGGGGGAGCGTTCACCCCTCCACTTT.